Shown below are 19 T cell receptor beta chains from a single sample sequenced in a study of vaccination and CD4 T cells after COVID-19. Their cognate antigens are unknown. Treatment in this sample: roughly 11-day PBMC culture with coronavirus spike peptide pools or control peptides (ViraFEST assay). Cultured CD4+ T cell DNA underwent sequencing with the Oncomine TCR Beta short-read assay. TCRdb re-called the PCR reads with MiXCR, one entry per CDR3 protein. The table shows fewer than 15,000 distinct CDR3 sequences, with about 40% occurring only once. The sequencing input was CD4+ T cells from blood, cultured in vitro. These TCRs come from a human donor who had recovered from COVID-19.

J is TRBJ1-2 and V is TRBV30; possible D gene TRBD1, 6 bases. Per the germline V gene, CDR1 is GTSNPN and CDR2 is SVGIG (reference sequence). Trimming stripped 2 bases from V and 8 bases from J, with 21 bases between. This CDR3 region has 15 residues. CDR3 sequence reads: CAWSRGTYYPEGYTF. The CDR3 coding sequence is TGTGCCTGGAGTAGGGGGACATACTACCCGGAGGGCTACACCTTC.

This clonotype has just a few counts. The gene calls are TRBV7-9 and TRBJ1-1; 7 bases are shared with TRBD1. The CDR3 contains 17 residues. The V segment lost 5 bases and the J segment 0 bases; nucleotides outside the gene matches: 12. CDR1 SEHNR and CDR2 FQNEAQ come from the germline V gene (reference sequence). This CDR3 reads CASSLLWTGAMNTEAFF. As DNA, the CDR3 is TGTGCCAGCAGCCTACTTTGGACAGGAGCGATGAACACTGAAGCTTTCTTT.

A single count supports this clonotype. This chain uses TRBV27 with TRBJ1-1; 7 bases are a match to TRBD1. V dropped 7 bases and J dropped 4; count of bases not matched to a gene: 12. The CDR3 consists of 15 residues. CDR1 MNHEY and CDR2 SMNVEV come from the germline V gene (reference sequence). CDR3 in DNA: TGTGCCAGCAACTCACGGAAGGGGGCGAGCACTGAAGCTTTCTTT. Translation: CASNSRKGASTEAFF.

This chain joins TRBV6-5 and TRBJ2-7, with D possibly matching TRBD1 (6 bases). Germline V gene data show CDR1 as MNHEY and CDR2 as SVGAGI. Trimming left V 2 bases short and J 7 bases short, with 15 bases between. The CDR3 contains 14 residues. CDR3 bases: TGTGCCAGCAGTTACCTGCAGGCTCAGGGGGAGCAGTACTTC. Protein sequence: CASSYLQAQGEQYF.

In this sample, this clonotype turned up a few times. The chain joins TRBV4-1 to TRBJ2-1, with a possible D match to TRBD2 (7 bases). This CDR3 is 16 amino acids long. Germline CDR1 and CDR2: MGHRA and YSYEKL. Trimming removed 0 bases at V and 2 bases at J, with 11 bases between. The CDR3 DNA sequence: TGCGCCAGCAGCCAAGATTGGGGGGGCACCTACAATGAGCAGTTCTTC. Translation gives CASSQDWGGTYNEQFF.

This chain connects TRBV19 to TRBJ1-3, with 7 bases that match TRBD1. Germline V CDR1 and CDR2: LNHDA, SQIVND (reference sequence). The CDR3 runs 14 residues. Unmatched junction bases numbered 5, after V lost 5 bases and J lost 4 bases. The CDR3 here is CASSLQGYGNTIYF. For the CDR3, the DNA is TGTGCCAGTAGTTTACAGGGGTACGGAAACACCATATATTTT. The whole variable domain, filled in from reference TRBV19 and TRBJ1-3, reads DGGITQSPKYLFRKEGQNVTLSCEQNLNHDAMYWYRQDPGQGLRLIYYSQIVNDFQKGDIAEGYSVSREKKESFPLTVTSAQKNPTAFYLCASSLQGYGNTIYFGEGSWLTVV.

V is TRBV19 and J is TRBJ1-5, with D tentatively TRBD1 (5 bases). Germline V gene sequence: CDR1 LNHDA, CDR2 SQIVND (reference sequence). V lost 7 bases and J lost 0, with 22 bases in between. The CDR3 has 18 amino acids. The CDR3, as DNA: TGTGCCAGTACTCCAATCGGGGGGGAGGTTATTAGCAATCAGCCCCAGCATTTT. As protein: CASTPIGGEVISNQPQHF. Supplemented by reference TRBV19 and TRBJ1-5, the full variable domain reads DGGITQSPKYLFRKEGQNVTLSCEQNLNHDAMYWYRQDPGQGLRLIYYSQIVNDFQKGDIAEGYSVSREKKESFPLTVTSAQKNPTAFYLCASTPIGGEVISNQPQHFGDGTRLSIL.

The chain carries TRBV15 and TRBJ1-5, with 8 bases that match TRBD1. Germline-derived CDR1 and CDR2 are LNHNV and YYDKDF (reference sequence). This CDR3 contains 15 residues. V was clipped by 5 bases and J by 7 bases; unmatched bases: 10. The chain's CDR3 is CATSRGQVDGQPQHF. The CDR3 bases are TGTGCCACCAGCCGGGGACAGGTGGACGGACAGCCCCAGCATTTT.

This clonotype was counted a few times. V is TRBV19 and J is TRBJ2-5; no reliable D call. The V end lost 2 bases, the J end lost 5 bases, and 3 bases lay between the germline ends. Germline-derived CDR1 and CDR2 are LNHDA and SQIVND (reference sequence). This CDR3 contains 11 residues. CDR3 DNA: TGTGCCAGTAGTATAAAGGAGACCCAGTACTTC. Protein sequence: CASSIKETQYF.

The chain joins TRBV10-3 to TRBJ2-1, with D possibly being TRBD1 or TRBD2 (5 bases each). Germline V gene sequence: CDR1 ENHRY, CDR2 SYGVKD. The CDR3 covers 15 residues. The V end was cut by 4 bases, the J end by 2 bases, with 12 bases between. For the CDR3, the DNA is TGTGCCATCAGTGTCCAGGGAGTGACCTACAATGAGCAGTTCTTC. It specifies CAISVQGVTYNEQFF.

The rearrangement links TRBV7-6 to TRBJ1-2, with a tentative D call TRBD1 (6 bases). Trimming pared 4 bases from V and 4 bases from J, leaving 13 bases between. Germline values: CDR1 SGHVS, CDR2 FNYEAQ. The CDR3 is 14 residues long. The CDR3 spells CASSYETGSYGYTF. The DNA of the CDR3 is TGTGCCAGCAGCTACGAGACAGGCTCCTATGGCTACACCTTC.

This clonotype was seen a handful of times. The rearrangement uses TRBV12-3 or TRBV12-4 and TRBJ1-1, with D tentatively TRBD1 (5 bases). This CDR3 is 12 amino acids long. The V gene lost 3 bases and the J gene lost 7 bases, with 9 bases spanning the gap. The CDR3 loop is CASSLNRIEAFF. Here the CDR3 DNA reads TGTGCCAGCAGTTTGAACAGGATTGAAGCTTTCTTT.

This clonotype appeared a few times. This chain uses TRBV7-9 with TRBJ1-5; possible D gene TRBD1, 6 bases. CDR3 size: 16 residues. CDR1 and CDR2 from the germline V gene are SEHNR and FQNEAQ (reference sequence). V gave up 1 base and J gave up 1 base, with 11 bases separating them. DNA of the CDR3: TGTGCCAGCAGCTTAGGTTCGGGGGGCAGCAATCAGCCCCAGCATTTT. Amino acid sequence: CASSLGSGGSNQPQHF.

The rearrangement joins TRBV19 to TRBJ2-5, with 7 bases aligning to TRBD2. V shed 9 bases, J shed 5 bases, and the junction held 12 bases outside the gene matches. CDR3 size: 14 residues. Per germline, CDR1 LNHDA and CDR2 SQIVND (reference sequence). The DNA of the CDR3 is TGTGCCAGCGCCCCGCGGGGGATAGGGGAGACCCAGTACTTC. Protein product: CASAPRGIGETQYF.

This clonotype has just a few counts. J is TRBJ2-7 and V is TRBV20-1; 8 bases match TRBD1. Germline loops: CDR1 DFQATT, CDR2 SNEGSKA (reference sequence). The CDR3 spans 14 residues. V trimming: 2 bases; J trimming: 6 bases; junction bases outside the gene matches: 9. This chain's CDR3 is CSARSPGGFFEQYF. DNA for the CDR3: TGCAGTGCTAGATCCCCAGGGGGCTTCTTCGAGCAGTACTTC.

This clonotype was seen only a few times. This chain uses TRBV11-3 with TRBJ2-1; D gene uncertain. The germline V gene has CDR1 SGHNT and CDR2 YENEEA. The length of the CDR3 is 11 residues. Trimming cost V 5 bases and J 7 bases, with 6 bases left between them. CDR3: CASSLLNEQFF. In DNA form, the CDR3 reads TGTGCCAGCAGCCTTTTGAATGAGCAGTTCTTC. Drawing the rest from reference TRBV11-3 and TRBJ2-1, the complete variable domain is EAGVVQSPRYKIIEKKQPVAFWCNPISGHNTLYWYLQNLGQGPELLIRYENEEAVDDSQLPKDRFSAERLKGVDSTLKIQPAELGDSAVYLCASSLLNEQFFGPGTRLTVL.

This clonotype has only one observation. The chain links TRBV20-1 to TRBJ1-2; no clear D gene. This CDR3 region has 11 residues. Germline V gives CDR1 DFQATT, CDR2 SNEGSKA (reference sequence). With 7 bases removed from V and 2 bases from J, the gap between germline ends came to 8 bases. CDR3 residues: CSVIVNYGYTF. Written as DNA, the CDR3 is TGCAGTGTAATAGTGAACTATGGCTACACCTTC.

This clonotype occurred a few times. The chain is built from TRBV20-1 and TRBJ1-5; D not resolved. V was shortened by 4 bases and J by 3 bases, with 10 bases between the two germline ends. The V gene's germline CDR1 is DFQATT and CDR2 SNEGSKA (reference sequence). CDR3 length equals 13 residues. The CDR3 is CSATKPHNQPQHF. The DNA of the CDR3 is TGCAGTGCTACTAAACCCCACAATCAGCCCCAGCATTTT.

The chain links TRBV5-4 to TRBJ1-2; D is unresolved. The CDR3 has 12 amino acids. Germline V gene lookup returns CDR1 SGHNT and CDR2 YYREEE (reference sequence). V lost 0 bases, J lost 9 bases, and 9 bases lay in between. CDR3 region: CASSLEYVRYTF. The DNA for the CDR3 is TGTGCCAGCAGCTTGGAGTATGTGCGCTACACCTTC.